The 32 T cell receptor beta chains in this list originate from one sample, sequenced in a study of cytomegalovirus exposure and HLA in healthy donors. With 60 Vbeta and 13 Jbeta primers, the PCR was carried out. Sequencing was performed with immunoSEQ multiplex PCR; in TCRdb, only in-frame clones are kept and a portion is missing. The sample lists about 84,000 clones, over 75% occurring once. The sequenced material came from PBMCs. The source of these receptors is a male donor in good health and CMV-seropositive.

This clone was found a few times. This rearrangement joins TRBV5-4 to TRBJ2-1, with a tentative D call TRBD1 (6 bases). The V and J ends lost 4 bases and 5 bases respectively, with 19 bases between them. There are 16 residues in the CDR3. The germline CDR1 and CDR2 sequences are SGHNT and YYREEE (reference sequence). The CDR3 reads CASSGNRVRRDNEQFF. In nucleotides, the CDR3 is TGTGCCAGCAGCGGTAACAGGGTTCGTAGGGACAATGAGCAGTTCTTC.

The J gene is TRBJ2-3, the V gene TRBV19; 7 bases align to TRBD1. Germline V gene data show CDR1 as LNHDA and CDR2 as SQIVND (reference sequence). CDR3 size: 16 residues. Losses at the gene ends were 4 bases for V and 6 bases for J; bases not matched to a gene: 13. CDR3 in DNA: TGTGCCAGTAGTACCCCGACAGGGTCGTTGAGTGATACGCAGTATTTT. Translation gives CASSTPTGSLSDTQYF.

J is TRBJ2-7 and V is TRBV7-2, with 7 bases that match TRBD2. This CDR3 has 13 residues. Germline loops: CDR1 SGHTA, CDR2 FQGNSA. Trimming cost V 3 bases and J 6 bases; bases outside gene matches: 5. The CDR3 spells CASSLDPGGEQYF. DNA for the CDR3: TGTGCCAGCAGCTTGGACCCGGGGGGCGAGCAGTACTTC.

V gene TRBV7-9 combines with J gene TRBJ2-1; perhaps TRBD2 as D (6 bases). The CDR3 contains 15 residues. V was shortened by 5 bases and J by 0 bases, with 11 bases between the two germline ends. The germline V gene encodes CDR1 SEHNR and CDR2 FQNEAQ (reference sequence). For the CDR3, the DNA is TGTGCCAGCAGCGTGACAGCGGGCTCCTACAATGAGCAGTTCTTC. This sequence encodes CASSVTAGSYNEQFF.

V is TRBV6-6 and J is TRBJ2-7; 8 nucleotides align to TRBD1. V shed 7 bases, J shed 4 bases, and the junction held 15 bases outside the gene matches. From germline, CDR1 is MNHNY and CDR2 SVGAGI (reference sequence). The length of the CDR3 is 16 residues. The CDR3 sequence: CASTPHLGQGLYEQYF. The CDR3 nucleotides read TGTGCCAGCACCCCTCATTTAGGACAGGGACTTTACGAGCAGTACTTC.

The CDR3: CASRSEGTVSTDTQYF. The CDR3 bases are TGTGCCAGCAGATCGGAGGGGACAGTGAGCACAGATACGCAGTATTTT. The rearrangement joins TRBV7-9 to TRBJ2-3; D might be TRBD1 (7 bases). Trimming removed 6 bases at V and 0 bases at J, with 16 bases between. Germline CDR1 and CDR2: SEHNR and FQNEAQ (reference sequence). The CDR3 loop spans 16 amino acids.

The J gene is TRBJ2-5, the V gene TRBV25-1, with 8 bases lining up with TRBD1. The CDR3 is 17 residues long. The V gene's germline CDR1 is MGHDK and CDR2 SYGVNS. The junction had 11 bases not matched to a gene; V was cut back by 0 bases and J by 5 bases. The CDR3 region is CASSEYLEQGGLETQYF. As DNA, the CDR3 is TGTGCCAGCAGTGAATATCTGGAACAGGGGGGTTTGGAGACCCAGTACTTC.

The CDR3 spells CASSQETLAGGYEQYF. Here the CDR3 DNA reads TGCGCCAGCAGCCAAGAGACACTAGCGGGAGGGTACGAGCAGTACTTC. The rearrangement joins TRBV4-1 to TRBJ2-7, with 13 bases matching TRBD2. CDR3 length: 16 amino acids. With V trimmed by 0 bases and J by 4 bases, 3 bases remained unmatched. The germline gives CDR1 MGHRA, CDR2 YSYEKL.

This clone occurred a few times. The chain recombines TRBV19 with TRBJ1-5; 8 nucleotides line up with TRBD1. V was pared by 6 bases and J by 3 bases, with 4 bases of the junction left unmatched. The CDR3 spans 14 residues. Per germline, CDR1 LNHDA and CDR2 SQIVND (reference sequence). This CDR3 is CASSTGGTNQPQHF. Written as DNA, the CDR3 is TGTGCCAGTAGCACAGGGGGAACCAATCAGCCCCAGCATTTT.

This sequence joins TRBV19 and TRBJ2-1, with TRBD1 matching over 7 bases. CDR1 is LNHDA, CDR2 SQIVND, per germline (reference sequence). The CDR3 is 14 residues long. The ends lost 3 bases at V and 3 bases at J; junction bases unmatched: 2. The CDR3 loop is CASSMRGLYNEQFF. The CDR3 DNA is TGTGCCAGTAGTATGAGGGGGCTCTACAATGAGCAGTTCTTC.

This clone was picked up a small number of times. The CDR3 reads CASSSPTSGTSYEQYF. The DNA for the CDR3 is TGTGCCAGCAGTTCCCCGACTAGCGGGACGTCCTACGAGCAGTACTTC. J is TRBJ2-7 and V is TRBV5-4, with TRBD2 identical over 11 bases. Germline V lookup: CDR1 SGHNT, CDR2 YYREEE (reference sequence). With 5 bases clipped from V and 1 base from J, the junction kept 8 bases outside the gene matches. The CDR3 is made up of 16 amino acids. Full variable domain (outside the CDR3, taken from reference TRBV5-4 and TRBJ2-7): ETGVTQSPTHLIKTRGQQVTLRCSSQSGHNTVSWYQQALGQGPQFIFQYYREEENGRGNFPPRFSGLQFPNYSSELNVNALELDDSALYLCASSSPTSGTSYEQYFGPGTRLTVT.

The chain uses TRBV18 and TRBJ2-3, with TRBD2 identical over 10 bases. The trim removed 7 bases at V and 2 bases at J, leaving 9 bases unmatched. The CDR3 loop spans 16 amino acids. Per the germline V gene, CDR1 is KGHSH and CDR2 is LQKENI. In DNA form, the CDR3 reads TGTGCCAGCTGCCAAACAGCGGGAGGGACCACAGATACGCAGTATTTT. Translating gives CASCQTAGGTTDTQYF. Filled out from reference TRBV18 and TRBJ2-3, the complete variable domain reads NAGVMQNPRHLVRRRGQEARLRCSPMKGHSHVYWYRQLPEEGLKFMVYLQKENIIDESGMPKERFSAEFPKEGPSILRIQQVVRGDSAAYFCASCQTAGGTTDTQYFGPGTRLTVL.

The V and J genes are TRBV27 and TRBJ1-1, with D uncertain. The CDR3 extends over 18 amino acids. Per the germline V gene, CDR1 is MNHEY and CDR2 is SMNVEV (reference sequence). Trimming cost V 1 base and J 2 bases, with 20 bases left between them. The CDR3 sequence is CASSLFRDPTTGNTEAFF. As DNA, the CDR3 is TGTGCCAGCAGTTTATTTAGAGACCCTACAACGGGTAACACTGAAGCTTTCTTT.

The chain combines TRBV28 with TRBJ1-2, with D possibly matching TRBD1 (6 bases). The CDR3 length is 12 residues. CDR1 is MDHEN and CDR2 is SYDVKM in the germline V gene. Trimming left V 2 bases short and J 8 bases short, with 9 bases between. This chain's CDR3 is CASSLTGRGYTF. CDR3 in DNA: TGTGCCAGCAGTTTAACAGGGAGAGGCTACACCTTC.

V and J are TRBV9 and TRBJ1-4, with D tentatively TRBD1 (5 bases). The CDR3 has 15 residues. The V gene's germline CDR1 is SGDLS and CDR2 YYNGEE. V lost 3 bases and J 5 bases, leaving 14 bases between the germline ends. This CDR3 reads CASSDGGTVNEKLFF. In nucleotides, the CDR3 is TGTGCCAGCAGCGATGGGGGGACGGTGAATGAAAAACTGTTTTTT.

By frequency in the sample, this clone is medium-sized. The V and J genes are TRBV16 and TRBJ2-7, with D perhaps TRBD2 (6 bases). The CDR3 is 15 amino acids. V gave up 5 bases and J gave up 0 bases, with 14 bases separating them. The V gene's germline CDR1 is KGHSY and CDR2 FQNENV. The CDR3 protein is CASSWGGDPSYEQYF. The CDR3, as DNA: TGTGCCAGCAGCTGGGGAGGAGACCCCTCCTACGAGCAGTACTTC.

The chain is built from TRBV7-8 and TRBJ1-2; a weak D match, TRBD1 (6 bases). The CDR3 is 13 residues long. Germline values: CDR1 SGHVS, CDR2 FQNEAQ. Trimming shortened V by 5 bases and J by 8 bases, and 15 bases separated the two germline ends. The CDR3 region has the DNA TGTGCCAGCAGCGCAACGACAGGTTTCGGCTACACCTTC. It yields the protein CASSATTGFGYTF.

V usage is TRBV14 and J usage is TRBJ1-1, with a weak D call TRBD1 (6 bases). The CDR3 runs 14 residues. V gave up 0 bases and J gave up 6 bases, with 11 bases separating them. Germline loops: CDR1 SGHDN, CDR2 FVKESK. Here the CDR3 reads CASSQEGRGAEAFF. For the CDR3, the DNA is TGTGCCAGCAGCCAAGAAGGCAGGGGAGCTGAAGCTTTCTTT.

The rearrangement links TRBV7-9 to TRBJ1-4; D gene unclear. The CDR3 has 14 amino acids. Germline lookup yields CDR1 SEHNR and CDR2 FQNEAQ (reference sequence). V was pared by 3 bases and J by 4 bases, with 9 bases between. In DNA, the CDR3 is TGTGCCAGCAGCTTCGGACTGTTTAATGAAAAACTGTTTTTT. It translates to CASSFGLFNEKLFF.

The chain uses TRBV27 and TRBJ2-7; TRBD2 is a possible D gene (6 bases). V was clipped by 0 bases and J by 0 bases, with 6 bases between them. This CDR3 comprises 14 residues. The germline V gene has CDR1 MNHEY and CDR2 SMNVEV (reference sequence). The CDR3 reads CASSLSRGSYEQYF. DNA for the CDR3: TGTGCCAGCAGTTTATCGCGGGGCTCCTACGAGCAGTACTTC.

This chain joins TRBV28 and TRBJ1-1; 7 bases are a match to TRBD1. The CDR3 runs 14 residues. Germline loops: CDR1 MDHEN, CDR2 SYDVKM. Trimming took 6 bases from V and 3 from J; bases not matched to a gene: 7. CDR3 nucleotide sequence: TGTGCCAGCAGGAATGGGGGGACAGACACTGAAGCTTTCTTT. Protein sequence: CASRNGGTDTEAFF.

The chain employs TRBV5-1 and TRBJ2-7; tentative D call: TRBD2 (5 bases). Germline V CDR1 and CDR2: SGHRS, YFSETQ. Trimming shortened V by 1 base and J by 5 bases, and 16 bases separated the two germline ends. CDR3 length: 15 amino acids. CDR3 nucleotide sequence: TGCGCCAGCAGCTTGATCGGTAGCGTGCAAAACGAGCAGTACTTC. This encodes CASSLIGSVQNEQYF.

Worth noting for this clone: Within the sample, other DNA sequences also encode this same CDR3. The V gene is TRBV27, the J gene TRBJ2-7; 11 nucleotides align to TRBD2. CDR1 MNHEY and CDR2 SMNVEV come from the germline V gene (reference sequence). This CDR3 is 15 amino acids long. After removal of 2 bases from V and 0 bases from J, the junction contained 0 bases not matched to a gene. The CDR3 DNA reads as TGTGCCAGCAGTTTAGGGACTAGCGGCTCCTACGAGCAGTACTTC. Protein: CASSLGTSGSYEQYF.

V usage is TRBV27 and J usage is TRBJ2-7; D might be TRBD1 (5 bases). Germline CDR1 MNHEY, CDR2 SMNVEV (reference sequence). Trimming took off 3 bases at V and 5 bases at J, with 14 bases between the two ends. CDR3 length: 14 residues. In DNA form, the CDR3 reads TGTGCCAGCAGTTTCGGGCCCCAGGGCAACGAGCAGTACTTC. It translates to CASSFGPQGNEQYF.

This chain connects TRBV7-5 to TRBJ2-7; TRBD2, the table's D call, lacks a check against the DNA. TRBV7-5 is a known pseudogene. There are 18 residues in the CDR3. CDR3 sequence reads: CVRSLKASDQSPLTEQYF. The CDR3, as DNA: TGTGTCAGAAGCTTAAAGGCTAGCGATCAAAGTCCCCTTACTGAGCAGTACTTC.

The gene calls are TRBV6-5 and TRBJ2-3, with a weak D call TRBD2 (7 bases). Trimming removed 8 bases from V and 8 bases from J, with 23 bases in between. The V gene's germline CDR1 is MNHEY and CDR2 SVGAGI. This CDR3 spans 15 amino acids. CDR3 protein: CASSWGLAGDGTQYF. The CDR3 region has the DNA TGTGCCAGCTCCTGGGGGCTGGCGGGAGATGGTACGCAGTATTTT.

The V and J genes are TRBV4-2 and TRBJ2-2; 7 bases fit TRBD2. CDR3 length equals 15 residues. Germline loops: CDR1 LGHNA, CDR2 YNFKEQ. With 1 base clipped from V and 4 bases from J, the junction kept 3 bases outside the gene matches. The CDR3 DNA follows: TGTGCCAGCAGCCAAGGACTAGCCCGCACCGGGGAGCTGTTTTTT. Translating it yields CASSQGLARTGELFF.

V and J are TRBV6-5 and TRBJ2-7; 8 nucleotides align to TRBD1. The CDR3 contains 13 residues. CDR1 MNHEY and CDR2 SVGAGI come from the germline V gene. V trimming: 5 bases; J trimming: 4 bases; junction bases outside the gene matches: 4. CDR3 nucleotides: TGTGCCAGCAGTACCACAGGGGGATACGAGCAGTACTTC. Encoded protein: CASSTTGGYEQYF.

This chain's CDR3 is CATSREILTSGTTYEQYF. CDR3 DNA sequence: TGTGCCACCAGCAGAGAAATTCTGACTAGCGGAACCACCTACGAGCAGTACTTC. The chain employs TRBV15 and TRBJ2-5, with TRBD2 matching 9 bases. The end of the DNA aligns better with TRBJ2-7, so the J call may be wrong. This CDR3 region has 18 residues. Germline V CDR1 and CDR2: LNHNV, YYDKDF (reference sequence).

This clone turned up a few times. The chain links TRBV19 to TRBJ2-1; TRBD2 might be the D (5 bases). The CDR3 is 15 amino acids. Looked up from germline, CDR1 is LNHDA and CDR2 is SQIVND (reference sequence). In DNA, the CDR3 is TGTGCTACCACGGAGGATCGAAGCTCCTACAATGAGCAGTTCTTC. Its translation: CATTEDRSSYNEQFF. The whole variable domain, filled in from reference TRBV19 and TRBJ2-1, reads DGGITQSPKYLFRKEGQNVTLSCEQNLNHDAMYWYRQDPGQGLRLIYYSQIVNDFQKGDIAEGYSVSREKKESFPLTVTSAQKNPTAFYLCATTEDRSSYNEQFFGPGTRLTVL.

The chain has TRBV2 and TRBJ1-5; tentative D call: TRBD1 (5 bases). The CDR3 spans 16 residues. Germline CDR1 reads SNHLY; CDR2 reads FYNNEI. With 3 bases removed from V and 4 bases from J, the gap between germline ends came to 16 bases. CDR3 bases: TGTGCCAGCAGTGACGCCCAGCAGGGTAGGAATCAGCCCCAGCATTTT. Translating it yields CASSDAQQGRNQPQHF.

This CDR3 reads CASSPLGGVNEKLFF. The CDR3 DNA reads as TGTGCCAGCAGTCCCCTAGGGGGGGTGAATGAAAAACTGTTTTTT. The chain joins TRBV27 to TRBJ1-4, with D possibly being TRBD1 (6 bases). Between the trimmed V and J ends, which lost 5 bases and 5 bases, there was a span of 15 bases. CDR3 size: 15 residues. The germline gives CDR1 MNHEY, CDR2 SMNVEV (reference sequence). Using reference TRBV27 and TRBJ1-4 for the parts outside the CDR3, the full variable domain is EAQVTQNPRYLITVTGKKLTVTCSQNMNHEYMSWYRQDPGLGLRQIYYSMNVEVTDKGDVPEGYKVSRKEKRNFPLILESPSPNQTSLYFCASSPLGGVNEKLFFGSGTQLSVL.